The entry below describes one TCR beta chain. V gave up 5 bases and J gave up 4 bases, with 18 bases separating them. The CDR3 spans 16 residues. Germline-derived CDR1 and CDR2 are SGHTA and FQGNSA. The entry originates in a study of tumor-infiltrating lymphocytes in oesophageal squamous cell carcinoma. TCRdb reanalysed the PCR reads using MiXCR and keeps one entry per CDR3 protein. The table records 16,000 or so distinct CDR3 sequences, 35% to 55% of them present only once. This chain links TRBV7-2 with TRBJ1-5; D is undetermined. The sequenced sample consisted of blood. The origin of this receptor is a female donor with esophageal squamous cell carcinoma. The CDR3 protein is CASSPGVGLGNQPQHF. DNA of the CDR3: TGTGCCAGCAGCCCAGGAGTGGGTCTGGGGAATCAGCCCCAGCATTTT.